This T cell receptor beta chain stems from a study of post-analysis software for immune sequencing data. Study summary: Relapsing-remitting, secondary progressive and progressive-relapsing courses of multiple sclerosis were included.

Findings of the study overall: Samples sharing a preparation batch grouped tightly together when assessed by F measure. With TRBV5-6, TRBV5-1 and TRBV20-1 included, about 5 TRBV segments were more frequent in patients than in controls. Normalized Chao1 diversity in multiple sclerosis patients fell significantly below that of controls.

V was pared by 4 bases and J by 2 bases, with 9 bases between. This CDR3 is built from 13 residues. Germline CDR1 and CDR2: ENHRY and SYGVKD. The authors incorporated unique molecular identifiers into the TCR beta cDNA libraries. A population of roughly 0.85 to 10 million T cells gave rise to roughly 0.5 million cDNA molecules. One entry per CDR3 protein results from TCRdb running MiXCR on the PCR reads. The sample holds over 700,000 distinct CDR3 sequences, 25% to 30% seen once. This clonotype was detected only a few times. Its antigen is not known. The sample was blood. This sequence was found in a girl aged 10 to 17 with multiple sclerosis. The rearrangement uses TRBV10-3 and TRBJ2-7; D possibly uses TRBD1 or TRBD2 (5 bases each). CDR3 coding DNA: TGTGCCATCAGTGGGGGGTTAGCCTACGAGCAGTACTTC. Residues: CAISGGLAYEQYF.